This entry is about one T cell receptor (beta chain). TCRdb redid the calling of the 5' RACE reads with MiXCR, one entry per CDR3 protein. Of 95,000 to 100,000 distinct CDR3 sequences in the sample, 15% to 20% were seen once. The data belong to a study of T cells of healthy individuals. Germline CDR1 and CDR2: SSHAT and FNYEAQ (reference sequence). This CDR3 comprises 15 residues. V was cut by 2 bases and J by 1 base, with 10 bases left in between. The rearrangement links TRBV7-7 to TRBJ2-3; D possibly corresponds to TRBD2 (5 bases). The sequence derives from a human donor in good health. CDR3 residues: CASSLSGSGTDTQYF. Written as DNA, the CDR3 is TGTGCCAGCAGCTTAAGCGGATCCGGCACAGATACGCAGTATTTT.